This TCR beta chain was sequenced for a study of graft-versus-host responses after intestinal transplantation. Some clones are missing from TCRdb's copy, which holds only in-frame ones; the method was immunoSEQ multiplex PCR. The sample carries more than 90,000 clones, 85% to 95% recorded once. This CDR3 contains 15 residues. Germline CDR1 and CDR2: LNHDA and SQIVND (reference sequence). V shed 5 bases and J 7 bases; nucleotides not matched to a gene: 2. Regarding this clone: Antigen specificity is unknown.

The sample here was unstimulated CD8+ T cells sorted from spleen or lymph node cells, taken before intestinal transplant. The TCR sequence derives from a human donor who received an intestinal transplant. This sequence joins TRBV19 and TRBJ2-1; TRBD2 matches 16 bases. The CDR3 DNA follows: TGTGCCAGTAGTGTGGGACTAGCGGGAGGGAATGAGCAGTTCTTC. This sequence encodes CASSVGLAGGNEQFF.